Presented here are 5 T cell receptor beta chains from one specimen sequenced in a study of Ad26.COV2.S vaccination and SARS-CoV-2 variants. The treatment: some 20 received Ad26.COV2.S at low or high dose, single or two shots; roughly five received placebo; per-sample allocation not given. Specimens were obtained on day 63 following the first vaccine or placebo injection. TCRdb keeps only in-frame clones here, not all; method: immunoSEQ multiplex PCR. The sample lists 380,000 or so clones, approximately 90% seen once, with roughly 5% in the top ten. Here the sequenced sample was peripheral blood, taken in a trial of Ad26.COV2.S vaccine versus placebo. The receptors originated from a person between 18 and 65 years old who received the Ad26.COV2.S COVID-19 vaccine or a placebo.

The rearrangement joins TRBV28 to TRBJ2-7; 13 bases align to TRBD2. The trim removed 5 bases at V and 1 base at J, leaving 2 bases unmatched. The CDR3 sequence is 15 residues long. Looked up from germline, CDR1 is MDHEN and CDR2 is SYDVKM. The CDR3 here is CASSTGLAGSYEQYF. The DNA for the CDR3 is TGTGCCAGCAGTACGGGACTAGCGGGGTCCTACGAGCAGTACTTC.

J is TRBJ2-7 and V is TRBV5-6; no definite D call. Germline CDR1 and CDR2: SGHDT and YYEEEE. Trimming took off 1 base at V and 2 bases at J, with 10 bases between the two ends. The CDR3 length is 14 residues. For the CDR3, the DNA is TGTGCCAGCAGCTTGCGACTCGAAACCTACGAGCAGTACTTC. It specifies CASSLRLETYEQYF.

The rearrangement uses TRBV6-9 and TRBJ2-1; a weak D match, TRBD2 (7 bases). Between the trimmed V and J ends, which lost 4 bases and 8 bases, there was a span of 27 bases. The CDR3 consists of 18 residues. Germline V gives CDR1 MNHGY, CDR2 SVAAGI. CDR3 coding DNA: TGTGCCAGCAGTTTCCTAGGGGGGGGCGGCGAGTTGTGCGATGAGCAGTTCTTC. Translating gives CASSFLGGGGELCDEQFF.

The V gene is TRBV4-3, the J gene TRBJ1-6; D remains ambiguous. This CDR3 spans 13 amino acids. Germline V gene sequence: CDR1 LGHNA, CDR2 YSLEER. With 0 bases removed from V and 8 bases from J, the gap between germline ends came to 5 bases. The CDR3 bases are TGCGCCAGCAGCCAAGATAGGGATTCACCCCTCCACTTT. It yields the protein CASSQDRDSPLHF.

The genes are TRBV10-3 and TRBJ2-2; 10 positions match TRBD1. The CDR3 length is 15 residues. CDR1 ENHRY and CDR2 SYGVKD come from the germline V gene. V lost 6 bases, J lost 6 bases, and 7 bases stayed unmatched. Here the CDR3 DNA reads TGTGCCATCAGGAAGGACAGGGGGTCTTCCGGGGAGCTGTTTTTT. Translated, it gives CAIRKDRGSSGELFF.